This TCR beta chain appears in the sequencing data of a study of monozygotic twins with inflammatory bowel disease. Study outcomes and limitations: Clonotype sharing was lower in IBD patients than healthy twins, most markedly with disease activity. The results supported no single strong signal or clonotype associated with IBD. No difference in repertoire similarity was seen between concordant and discordant twins, possibly because power was limited.

The CDR3 length is 19 residues. The germline V gene has CDR1 SGHTA and CDR2 FQGNSA. For this clonotype: No antigen is known for it.

UMIs containing a 6-nucleotide sample barcode were added via template switching. TCRdb re-called the 5' RACE reads and shows each CDR3 protein once, DNA omitted. The specimen's table records over 130,000 distinct CDR3 sequences. V is TRBV7-2 and J is TRBJ1-2; the D call from TCRdb, TRBD1, cannot be confirmed without DNA. This receptor was obtained from a human donor with ulcerative colitis or Crohn's disease, or a healthy co-twin of an affected twin (not recorded which). The sequencing sample was made of blood. CDR3 residues: CASSPSFWTGSSSNYGYTF.